This passage covers 9 T cell receptor beta chains from one sample sequenced in a study of shared clonotypes between healthy human individuals. TCRdb keeps only in-frame clones here, not all; method: immunoSEQ multiplex PCR. Of roughly 1,100,000 clones detected, around 76% appear once; the ten largest clones hold 1.2% to 1.5%. What was sequenced was memory CD4+ T cells sorted from blood. Subset specified: CD45RA-negative fraction. The source is a man younger than 35 in good health.

As for this clone: The sample has other DNA sequences that encode this CDR3 too. V is TRBV5-1 and J is TRBJ2-7; TRBD1 might be the D (5 bases). Germline lookup yields CDR1 SGHRS and CDR2 YFSETQ. This CDR3 is built from 14 residues. Trimming stripped 0 bases from V and 3 bases from J, with 10 bases between. CDR3 DNA sequence: TGCGCCAGCAGCTTGGGGCAGGGTGGCTACGAGCAGTACTTC. The encoded protein is CASSLGQGGYEQYF.

This clone was seen only a few times. This rearrangement joins TRBV6-1 to TRBJ1-6, with TRBD1 as a possible D gene (5 bases). With 1 base removed from V and 0 bases from J, the gap between germline ends came to 7 bases. Germline V gene data show CDR1 as MNHNS and CDR2 as SASEGT. The CDR3 is made up of 16 amino acids. The CDR3 spells CASSEGDGSYNSPLHF. The CDR3 nucleotides are TGTGCCAGCAGTGAAGGGGACGGCTCCTATAATTCACCCCTCCACTTT.

This chain uses TRBV2 with TRBJ2-2; D ambiguous. The CDR3 runs 16 residues. Trimming removed 7 bases from V and 6 bases from J, with 21 bases in between. CDR1 is SNHLY, CDR2 FYNNEI, per germline. The chain's CDR3 is CASKGDQPSVAGELFF. The CDR3 DNA sequence: TGTGCCAGCAAGGGCGACCAACCGTCCGTCGCCGGGGAGCTGTTTTTT. The whole variable domain, remainder taken from reference TRBV2 and TRBJ2-2, is EPEVTQTPSHQVTQMGQEVILRCVPISNHLYFYWYRQILGQKVEFLVSFYNNEISEKSEIFDDQFSVERPDGSNFTLKIRSTKLEDSAMYFCASKGDQPSVAGELFFGEGSRLTVL.

The chain is built from TRBV6-5 and TRBJ2-2; TRBD1 matches at 9 bases. The CDR3 runs to 13 residues. V dropped 10 bases and J dropped 5; count of bases not matched to a gene: 5. Germline V gene sequence: CDR1 MNHEY, CDR2 SVGAGI. CDR3 DNA sequence: TGTGCCACCGGGACAGGGCGGACCGGGGAGCTGTTTTTT. Encoded protein: CATGTGRTGELFF.

The gene calls are TRBV7-8 and TRBJ2-5; D perhaps matches TRBD2 (6 bases). The V and J ends lost 5 bases and 2 bases respectively, with 12 bases between them. Germline CDR1 SGHVS, CDR2 FQNEAQ. The CDR3 runs 14 residues. CDR3 region: CASSRGALQETQYF. The DNA for the CDR3 is TGTGCCAGCAGCCGCGGGGCCTTGCAAGAGACCCAGTACTTC.

Of note for this clone: A single base is all that separates this from a far larger clone, so a read error is likely. Other nucleotide sequences in the sample specify the same CDR3. The chain has TRBV11-3 and TRBJ2-3; D is undetermined. Trimming left V 1 base short and J 3 bases short, with 2 bases between. CDR3 length: 12 amino acids. Germline V gene data show CDR1 as SGHNT and CDR2 as YENEEA. The CDR3 loop is CASSLGTDTQYF. The CDR3 bases are TGTGCCAGCAGCTTAGGGACAGATACGCAGTATTTT.

The CDR3 region has the DNA TGTGCCAGCACCCAGGGGGCCGCGGATCAGCCCCAGCATTTT. It specifies CASTQGAADQPQHF. The rearrangement links TRBV2 to TRBJ1-5, with 8 nucleotides matching TRBD1. The germline V gene encodes CDR1 SNHLY and CDR2 FYNNEI. CDR3 length equals 14 residues. V lost 7 bases and J lost 5; bases outside the gene matches: 7. Filled out from reference TRBV2 and TRBJ1-5, the complete variable domain reads EPEVTQTPSHQVTQMGQEVILRCVPISNHLYFYWYRQILGQKVEFLVSFYNNEISEKSEIFDDQFSVERPDGSNFTLKIRSTKLEDSAMYFCASTQGAADQPQHFGDGTRLSIL.

The chain combines TRBV7-2 with TRBJ2-2, with TRBD2 identical over 13 bases. The CDR3 is 16 residues long. Looked up from germline, CDR1 is SGHTA and CDR2 is FQGNSA. V was clipped by 3 bases and J by 7 bases; unmatched bases: 5. The CDR3 here is CASSFGLAGVGGELFF. The CDR3 DNA is TGTGCCAGCAGCTTCGGACTAGCGGGAGTTGGCGGGGAGCTGTTTTTT.

The V call is TRBV28, the J call TRBJ2-6; tentative D call: TRBD1 (6 bases). Between the trimmed V and J ends, which lost 4 bases and 4 bases, there was a span of 11 bases. Looked up from germline, CDR1 is MDHEN and CDR2 is SYDVKM. This CDR3 spans 15 amino acids. CDR3 protein: CASSSGQSGANVLTF. DNA of the CDR3: TGTGCCAGCAGTTCTGGACAGTCCGGGGCCAACGTCCTGACTTTC.